The 20 T cell receptor beta chains below were found in one sample sequenced in a study of blood T cells in healthy people across ages. It was with a sample-barcoded 5' primer and a J-beta primer mix that a second PCR of about 7 to 12 cycles was run. TCRdb itself ran the 5' RACE reads through MiXCR, one entry per CDR3 protein. Of some 1,000,000 distinct CDR3 sequences in the sample, less than 25% were seen once. The same data also went into a second study, on T cells of mothers and their children.

Sequencing used blood. The receptors originated from a girl between 2 and 10 years old in good health.

This clonotype was detected only a few times. This chain joins TRBV28 and TRBJ1-1; D gene unclear. The CDR3 sequence is 13 residues long. Trimming stripped 6 bases from V and 0 bases from J, with 8 bases between. Germline values: CDR1 MDHEN, CDR2 SYDVKM. For the CDR3, the DNA is TGTGCCAGCAGACGATCAGTGAACACTGAAGCTTTCTTT. Translated, it gives CASRRSVNTEAFF.

The chain's CDR3 is CASSLVTLAGGRKQETQYF. The CDR3 DNA is TGCGCCAGCAGCTTGGTAACGCTAGCGGGGGGGCGGAAGCAAGAGACCCAGTACTTC. The chain has TRBV5-1 and TRBJ2-5, with 12 positions matching TRBD2. Germline CDR1 and CDR2: SGHRS and YFSETQ. This CDR3 region has 19 residues. V dropped 0 bases and J dropped 2; count of bases not matched to a gene: 11.

The genes are TRBV5-6 and TRBJ1-2, with TRBD1 matching 9 bases. Germline V lookup: CDR1 SGHDT, CDR2 YYEEEE. With 2 bases clipped from V and 7 bases from J, the junction kept 3 bases outside the gene matches. This CDR3 region has 13 residues. The CDR3 sequence: CASSLPTGGGYTF. In DNA form, the CDR3 reads TGTGCCAGCAGCTTACCGACAGGGGGTGGCTACACCTTC.

This clonotype was observed a handful of times. V usage is TRBV4-1 and J usage is TRBJ2-1, with unresolved D. This CDR3 is built from 15 residues. Trimming removed 0 bases at V and 7 bases at J, with 13 bases between. The germline V gene encodes CDR1 MGHRA and CDR2 YSYEKL. The CDR3 reads CASSQDGPGENEQFF. CDR3 DNA sequence: TGCGCCAGCAGCCAAGATGGGCCGGGTGAGAATGAGCAGTTCTTC.

The chain links TRBV20-1 to TRBJ2-7; 9 bases agree with TRBD1. The CDR3 contains 14 residues. Germline V gene sequence: CDR1 DFQATT, CDR2 SNEGSKA (reference sequence). V shed 6 bases, J shed 6 bases, and the junction held 12 bases outside the gene matches. The CDR3 protein is CSALSRTGEGEQYF. CDR3 nucleotides: TGCAGTGCCCTATCTAGGACAGGGGAGGGCGAGCAGTACTTC.

V usage is TRBV20-1 and J usage is TRBJ2-7; the D is unclear. The CDR3 totals 12 residues. V lost 3 bases and J lost 4, with 10 bases in between. Germline CDR1 and CDR2: DFQATT and SNEGSKA (reference sequence). CDR3 region: CSASAQPYEQYF. CDR3 coding DNA: TGCAGTGCTAGTGCTCAGCCTTACGAGCAGTACTTC.

The chain couples TRBV29-1 to TRBJ1-2; 7 bases fit TRBD1. J lost 4 bases, V lost 4 bases, and 12 bases had no gene match. CDR1 SQVTM and CDR2 ANQGSEA come from the germline V gene. The CDR3 loop spans 15 amino acids. The CDR3 nucleotides are TGCAGCGTTGTTGACAGGGCCCCCGCCCTCTATGGCTACACCTTC. As protein: CSVVDRAPALYGYTF.

The rearrangement links TRBV7-6 to TRBJ2-3; the D gene is possibly TRBD2 (6 bases). The germline V and J ends were trimmed by 5 bases and 1 base, with 19 bases remaining between them. The CDR3 is 17 amino acids. Germline CDR1 reads SGHVS; CDR2 reads FNYEAQ. The DNA for the CDR3 is TGTGCCAGCAGCGTCACAATCGGGGCTAGCGGCACAGATACGCAGTATTTT. Its translation: CASSVTIGASGTDTQYF. Full variable domain (rest looked up from reference TRBV7-6 and TRBJ2-3): GAGVSQSPRYKVTKRGQDVALRCDPISGHVSLYWYRQALGQGPEFLTYFNYEAQQDKSGLPNDRFSAERPEGSISTLTIQRTEQRDSAMYRCASSVTIGASGTDTQYFGPGTRLTVL.

The chain recombines TRBV27 with TRBJ1-2; perhaps TRBD1 as D (5 bases). Germline-derived CDR1 and CDR2 are MNHEY and SMNVEV (reference sequence). The CDR3 sequence is 15 residues long. The V end lost 0 bases, the J end lost 8 bases, and 16 bases lay between the germline ends. The CDR3 bases are TGTGCCAGCAGTTTATCGGTCGGGGCGGGCCTGGGCTACACCTTC. Amino acids: CASSLSVGAGLGYTF.

This chain uses TRBV5-6 with TRBJ1-5; D perhaps matches TRBD1 (5 bases). CDR1 SGHDT and CDR2 YYEEEE come from the germline V gene. V was shortened by 3 bases and J by 0 bases, with 19 bases between the two germline ends. CDR3 size: 18 residues. CDR3 residues: CASSSNRQIPYSNQPQHF. DNA of the CDR3: TGTGCCAGCAGCTCCAATCGACAGATACCTTATAGCAATCAGCCCCAGCATTTT.

This clonotype came up a few times. The V and J genes are TRBV28 and TRBJ2-7; D is uncertain. This CDR3 spans 12 amino acids. The germline CDR1 and CDR2 sequences are MDHEN and SYDVKM. V was pared by 3 bases and J by 6 bases, with 9 bases between. In DNA form, the CDR3 reads TGTGCCAGCAGTTTTGGGGTCGTCGAGCAGTACTTC. Residues: CASSFGVVEQYF.

This chain connects TRBV14 to TRBJ2-1; D is ambiguous. CDR1 and CDR2 (germline): SGHDN, FVKESK. The CDR3 runs 13 residues. V lost 3 bases, J lost 7 bases, and 10 bases lay in between. CDR3 residues: CASSHTGVNEQFF. DNA of the CDR3: TGTGCCAGCAGCCACACTGGAGTTAATGAGCAGTTCTTC.

This clonotype came up a few times. The chain links TRBV12-3 or TRBV12-4 to TRBJ2-3, with D possibly matching TRBD2 (6 bases). Between the trimmed V and J ends, which lost 7 bases and 3 bases, there was a span of 20 bases. This CDR3 is built from 16 residues. The CDR3 region has the DNA TGTGCCAGCAACCCCCTCTCGGGGAGGAGAACAGATACGCAGTATTTT. Translating it yields CASNPLSGRRTDTQYF.

In this sample, this clonotype turned up a few times. The J gene is TRBJ2-6, the V gene TRBV7-9; possibly TRBD1 for D (5 bases). Germline values: CDR1 SEHNR, CDR2 FQNEAQ (reference sequence). This CDR3 comprises 18 residues. V lost 5 bases, J lost 0 bases, and 17 bases lay in between. This CDR3 is CASSPNQGVSSGANVLTF. CDR3 in DNA: TGTGCCAGCAGCCCAAATCAGGGTGTAAGCTCTGGGGCCAACGTCCTGACTTTC.

This chain connects TRBV5-4 to TRBJ2-5; tentative D call: TRBD2 (6 bases). The CDR3 spans 14 residues. Trimming shortened V by 0 bases and J by 11 bases, and 17 bases separated the two germline ends. Germline V lookup: CDR1 SGHNT, CDR2 YYREEE (reference sequence). For the CDR3, the DNA is TGTGCCAGCAGCTTGGGGTCCTCCCCGGGAGAGCAGTACTTC. It yields the protein CASSLGSSPGEQYF.

This clonotype was observed a few times. The chain is built from TRBV28 and TRBJ2-7, with 10 nucleotides matching TRBD1. Germline V gives CDR1 MDHEN, CDR2 SYDVKM. The CDR3 has 16 amino acids. With V trimmed by 5 bases and J by 5 bases, 12 bases remained unmatched. Here the CDR3 DNA reads TGTGCCAGCAGTCATACACCTAGACAGGGGGCGAACGAGCAGTACTTC. It encodes CASSHTPRQGANEQYF.

This clonotype was counted between two and nine times. The chain combines TRBV11-2 with TRBJ2-2, with TRBD2 matching over 8 bases. This CDR3 spans 16 amino acids. V trimming: 5 bases; J trimming: 3 bases; junction bases outside the gene matches: 8. Per the germline V gene, CDR1 is SGHAT and CDR2 is FQNNGV. The CDR3 protein is CASSPHGAGDTGELFF. Here the CDR3 DNA reads TGTGCCAGCAGCCCCCACGGAGCGGGGGACACCGGGGAGCTGTTTTTT.

This clonotype turned up a few times. The rearrangement joins TRBV15 to TRBJ2-2; D is perhaps TRBD2 (6 bases). The CDR3 is 17 amino acids. The germline V gene encodes CDR1 LNHNV and CDR2 YYDKDF (reference sequence). Trimming cost V 0 bases and J 3 bases, with 14 bases left between them. CDR3 in DNA: TGTGCCACCAGCAGAGATGAGGCTAGCGCCTACACCGGGGAGCTGTTTTTT. It encodes CATSRDEASAYTGELFF.

This chain connects TRBV6-5 to TRBJ1-2; 11 bases map to TRBD1. The CDR3 length is 12 residues. Germline loops: CDR1 MNHEY, CDR2 SVGAGI. The V segment lost 6 bases and the J segment 12 bases; nucleotides outside the gene matches: 6. For the CDR3, the DNA is TGTGCCAGCAGCGAGAGGACAGGGGGCCACACCTTC. It codes for CASSERTGGHTF.

On this clonotype: Mismatch with germline at one junction end may stem from a read error. The V and J genes are TRBV10-3 and TRBJ2-5, with no clear D. The length of the CDR3 is 14 residues. CDR1 and CDR2 from the germline V gene are ENHRY and SYGVKD. The CDR3, as DNA: TGTGCCGTCAGTGTAGAGGAGTCCCAAGAGACCCAGTACTTC. Translation gives CAVSVEESQETQYF.